Sequencing of this T cell receptor beta chain was carried out in a study of CD8 T cells in Susac syndrome. With random hexamers, reverse transcription was performed on roughly 0.5 to 1 ug of RNA. TCRdb reprocessed the immunoSEQ multiplex PCR reads via MiXCR and lists one record per CDR3 protein. Counted here are about 280,000 distinct CDR3 sequences, around 84% occurring once; the ten biggest clones make up about 0.11%. Trimming cost V 5 bases and J 10 bases; bases outside gene matches: 8. There are 13 residues in the CDR3. Per germline, CDR1 MNHEY and CDR2 SMNVEV (reference sequence). This receptor was obtained from a human donor with multiple sclerosis. The chain couples TRBV27 to TRBJ2-1; 7 bases are shared with TRBD2. Sequenced material: CD8+ T cells from PBMCs. The CDR3 spells CASSPGSAGEQFF. CDR3 bases: TGTGCCAGCAGTCCTGGCTCAGCGGGGGAGCAGTTCTTC.